A selection of T cell receptor beta chains follows, all from one sample in a study of T cell changes during pregnancy in multiple sclerosis. Assay used: immunoSEQ multiplex PCR; TCRdb lists only in-frame clones, some missing. The sample contains 100,000 to 110,000 clones, approximately 90% of which appear only once. This sample comprised peripheral blood, obtained after pregnancy. These receptors all come from a female donor with multiple sclerosis, enrolled in a pregnancy study. Both conserved end residues are part of each CDR3. D genes are given only for firm matches. Expanded clones get a size class; other rows say once, few or many, or leave the size out.

j_call,d_call,v_call,clone_size,cdr3_length,cdr3_nt,cdr3_aa
TRBJ2-7,TRBD2,TRBV5-1,NA,16,TGCGCCAGCAGCCGCGGACTAGCGGGGGCAACCTACGAGCAGTACTTC,CASSRGLAGATYEQYF
TRBJ2-5,NA,TRBV6-1,NA,14,TGTGCCAGCAGTGAAGGGCTGGACCAAGAGACCCAGTACTTC,CASSEGLDQETQYF
TRBJ1-1,NA,TRBV9,many,12,TGTGCCAGCAGCGTAGGGGCAGATGAAGCTTTCTTT,CASSVGADEAFF
TRBJ1-2,NA,TRBV15,NA,14,TGTGCCACAAGATACGGGGGAGGGAACTATGGCTACACCTTC,CATRYGGGNYGYTF
TRBJ1-1,NA,TRBV18,few,15,TGTGCCAGCTCACCGTTCCGGGGGGACGGCACTGAAGCTTTCTTT,CASSPFRGDGTEAFF
TRBJ2-7,TRBD1,TRBV28,NA,15,TGTGCCAGCAGTTTACACCGACAGGGTAGGGGCGAGCAGTACTTC,CASSLHRQGRGEQYF
TRBJ1-6,TRBD1,TRBV7-2,NA,13,TGTGCCAGCAGCCCGGACAGGGTGTCACCCCTCCACTTT,CASSPDRVSPLHF
TRBJ2-2,TRBD2,TRBV5-4,NA,17,TGTGCCAGCAGGTTGGGGACTAGCGGGACGAACACCGGGGAGCTGTTTTTT,CASRLGTSGTNTGELFF
TRBJ1-5,NA,TRBV2,NA,12,TGTGCCAGCAGACAGGGAAGTCAGCCCCAGCATTTT,CASRQGSQPQHF
TRBJ1-5,TRBD1,TRBV19,NA,17,TGTGCCAGTAGTGCACGGGACAGGGGAAGCGGCAATCAGCCCCAGCATTTT,CASSARDRGSGNQPQHF
TRBJ1-2,NA,TRBV2,NA,12,TGTGCCAGCAGGAGGGATAACTATGGCTACACCTTC,CASRRDNYGYTF
TRBJ1-4,NA,TRBV5-1,NA,14,TGCGCCAGCAGCCTGGACGGGGAAAATGAAAAACTGTTTTTT,CASSLDGENEKLFF
TRBJ2-1,NA,TRBV29-1,NA,12,TGCAGCGTCCGCGGGACAGTCAGGGAGCAGTTCTTC,CSVRGTVREQFF
TRBJ1-5,TRBD1,TRBV2,once,16,TGTGCCAGCAGTGGGTCGACAGGGCCTCGCAATCAGCCCCAGCATTTT,CASSGSTGPRNQPQHF
TRBJ1-2,NA,TRBV7-2,few,14,TGTGCCAGCAGCCCCCCGGGGGTCAACTATGGCTACACCTTC,CASSPPGVNYGYTF
TRBJ2-7,TRBD2,TRBV9,NA,14,TGTGCCAGCAGCCGGGGACTAGCGGACTACGAGCAGTACTTC,CASSRGLADYEQYF
TRBJ2-7,TRBD2,TRBV7-3,NA,16,TGTGCCAGCAGCTTATCCGGCGGGAGGGCCGGTGGAGAGCAGTACTTC,CASSLSGGRAGGEQYF
TRBJ2-7,TRBD1,TRBV5-1,NA,14,TGCGCCAGCAGCTTGCCGACAGGGGTGAACGAGCAGTACTTC,CASSLPTGVNEQYF
TRBJ2-7,NA,TRBV6-1,NA,15,TGTGCCAGCAGTGAAGGGGGAGGAGTTTTCTACGAGCAGTACTTC,CASSEGGGVFYEQYF
TRBJ1-6,TRBD1,TRBV13,NA,14,TGTGCCAGCAGCCCGAGGGACAGTAATTCACCCCTCCACTTT,CASSPRDSNSPLHF
TRBJ2-4,TRBD1,TRBV13,once,12,TGTGCCAGCAGCTTCGGTGACAGGGACCAGTACTTC,CASSFGDRDQYF
TRBJ2-4,TRBD2,TRBV7-9,once,15,TGTGCCAGCAGCTCGACACGCGGGGGGGCATACATTCAGTACTTC,CASSSTRGGAYIQYF
TRBJ1-5,NA,TRBV4-1,NA,16,TGCGCCAGCAGCCAAGACCCAGGGGCGCTGAATCAGCCCCAGCATTTT,CASSQDPGALNQPQHF
TRBJ2-1,NA,TRBV5-1,NA,12,TGCGCCAGCAGCTTGGATCTCAATGAGCAGTTCTTC,CASSLDLNEQFF
TRBJ1-2,TRBD1,TRBV6-5,NA,15,TGTGCCAGCAAGAGTACAGGGGCCAGTAACTATGGCTACACCTTC,CASKSTGASNYGYTF
TRBJ2-7,TRBD1,TRBV29-1,NA,13,TGCAGCGCTCGGACAGGGGATTCTTCGCAGCAGTACTTC,CSARTGDSSQQYF
TRBJ2-7,NA,TRBV5-1,NA,13,TGCGCCAGCAGCCAAACGATAGACTACGAGCAGTACTTC,CASSQTIDYEQYF
TRBJ1-6,NA,TRBV7-2,NA,15,TGTGCCAGCAGCTTACGTTCAGGGGTTAATTCACCCCTCCACTTT,CASSLRSGVNSPLHF
TRBJ2-7,NA,TRBV9,once,14,TGTGCCAGCAGCGTGGACGGGATCGCCTACGAGCAGTACTTC,CASSVDGIAYEQYF
TRBJ2-1,TRBD2,TRBV13,NA,17,TGTGCCAGCAGCGCCGACCGACTAGCGGGAGAGGCGGATGAGCAGTTCTTC,CASSADRLAGEADEQFF
TRBJ2-1,NA,TRBV7-3,NA,14,TGTGCCAGCAGTAACTCTAGCTCCTACAATGAGCAGTTCTTC,CASSNSSSYNEQFF
TRBJ1-5,TRBD1,TRBV7-9,NA,15,TGTGCCAGCAGCTTAAGTGGACAGGGCAGTCAGCCCCAGCATTTT,CASSLSGQGSQPQHF
TRBJ2-2,TRBD2,TRBV4-1,few,18,TGCGCCAGCAGCCAAGCAAGTCTAGCGGGGGCCGAAACCGGGGAGCTGTTTTTT,CASSQASLAGAETGELFF
TRBJ2-5,NA,TRBV25-1,NA,14,TGTGCCAGCAGTAAAGAGGAGGGGTCGGAGACCCAGTACTTC,CASSKEEGSETQYF
TRBJ1-5,NA,TRBV28,NA,15,TGTGCCAGCAGTTTATCCCGGGGGGGAGGTCAGCCCCAGCATTTT,CASSLSRGGGQPQHF
TRBJ2-5,TRBD2,TRBV5-1,NA,16,TGCGCCAGCAGACTAGCGGGGGGCTCAAGTGGGGAGACCCAGTACTTC,CASRLAGGSSGETQYF
TRBJ2-1,NA,TRBV10-1,NA,14,TGCGCCAGGGACAACCGTTCGGCTAGGGCTGAGCAGTTCTTC,CARDNRSARAEQFF
TRBJ2-2,TRBD2,TRBV12-5,NA,16,TGTGCTAGTGGCTGGGGTAGCGGGGGGAACACCGGGGAGCTGTTTTTT,CASGWGSGGNTGELFF
TRBJ1-5,NA,TRBV10-3,NA,14,TGTGCCATCAGTGTTACAGGGACAAGTCAGCCCCAGCATTTT,CAISVTGTSQPQHF